This passage covers 28 T cell receptor beta chains from one sample sequenced in a study of blood T cell repertoires in COVID-19. Measured with immunoSEQ multiplex PCR; TCRdb has only the in-frame clones, and not every one. The sample consists of over 300,000 clones, about 86% of them appearing once. Sequenced: peripheral blood. These receptors all stem from a woman in her fifties or sixties with acute or convalescent COVID-19.

The chain recombines TRBV19 with TRBJ1-2; 8 positions match TRBD1. The germline V gene has CDR1 LNHDA and CDR2 SQIVND (reference sequence). The CDR3 totals 15 residues. The V and J ends lost 6 bases and 0 bases, in that order; junction bases with no gene match: 6. The CDR3 loop reads CASSPTGGANYGYTF. In DNA, the CDR3 is TGTGCCAGTAGCCCTACAGGGGGAGCTAACTATGGCTACACCTTC. Full variable domain (outside the CDR3, taken from reference TRBV19 and TRBJ1-2): DGGITQSPKYLFRKEGQNVTLSCEQNLNHDAMYWYRQDPGQGLRLIYYSQIVNDFQKGDIAEGYSVSREKKESFPLTVTSAQKNPTAFYLCASSPTGGANYGYTFGSGTRLTVV.

The rearrangement uses TRBV15 and TRBJ2-2; possibly TRBD1 for D (6 bases). Germline V gene sequence: CDR1 LNHNV, CDR2 YYDKDF (reference sequence). The CDR3 is 14 amino acids. V lost 0 bases and J 6 bases, leaving 8 bases between the germline ends. Here the CDR3 reads CATSRDQGSGELFF. The CDR3 DNA reads as TGTGCCACCAGCAGAGATCAGGGGTCCGGGGAGCTGTTTTTT.

V gene TRBV2 combines with J gene TRBJ2-5, with D perhaps TRBD2 (6 bases). The ends were cut back, 5 bases at V and 3 bases at J, with 13 bases in the middle. This CDR3 has 14 residues. Germline CDR1 is SNHLY and CDR2 is FYNNEI. The chain's CDR3 is CASSLIRGEETQYF. CDR3 nucleotides: TGTGCCAGCAGTTTAATCCGCGGGGAAGAGACCCAGTACTTC.

The chain uses TRBV30 and TRBJ1-6; D call uncertain. V was pared by 2 bases and J by 8 bases, with 16 bases between. Germline V lookup: CDR1 GTSNPN, CDR2 SVGIG (reference sequence). The CDR3 has 15 residues. In nucleotides, the CDR3 is TGTGCCTGGAGTCGACCCGGGGTCGGATATTCACCCCTCCACTTT. It specifies CAWSRPGVGYSPLHF.

The chain carries TRBV5-1 and TRBJ1-1, with no clear D. Germline CDR1 SGHRS, CDR2 YFSETQ. This CDR3 spans 14 amino acids. V was clipped by 0 bases and J by 11 bases, with 17 bases between them. The CDR3 DNA sequence: TGCGCCAGCAGCTTGGTGGTCTCGGGGAAGGAGGCTTTCTTT. Translation: CASSLVVSGKEAFF.

This chain uses TRBV7-8 with TRBJ1-6, with D possibly being TRBD1 (5 bases). The V end lost 5 bases, the J end lost 10 bases, and 15 bases lay between the germline ends. This CDR3 region has 14 residues. Germline CDR1 reads SGHVS; CDR2 reads FQNEAQ. The DNA for the CDR3 is TGTGCCAGCAGCAAATCGGGACTCCAATCACCCCTCCACTTT. Its translation: CASSKSGLQSPLHF.

This chain joins TRBV12-3 or TRBV12-4 and TRBJ1-6; no reliable D call. V lost 3 bases and J lost 10, with 10 bases in between. This CDR3 is 13 amino acids long. CDR3 DNA sequence: TGTGCCAGCAGTTTGAACGTGGGCTCACCCCTCCACTTT. It translates to CASSLNVGSPLHF.

This clone was observed a handful of times. The J gene is TRBJ2-2, the V gene TRBV27; 9 bases are a match to TRBD1. Trimming took 4 bases from V and 9 from J; bases not matched to a gene: 12. Germline V lookup: CDR1 MNHEY, CDR2 SMNVEV (reference sequence). The CDR3 is 16 residues long. CDR3: CASSSRTGEVNRELFF. CDR3 DNA: TGTGCCAGCAGTTCCCGGACAGGGGAGGTGAACCGGGAGCTGTTTTTT.

This clone came up a few times. V usage is TRBV11-1 and J usage is TRBJ2-2; weak D call: TRBD2 (6 bases). Trimming pared 5 bases from V and 2 bases from J, leaving 12 bases between. CDR3 size: 15 residues. Looked up from germline, CDR1 is SGHAT and CDR2 is FQDESV (reference sequence). CDR3 in DNA: TGTGCCAGCAGCCTCCGGGAGCTTAACACCGGGGAGCTGTTTTTT. Its translation is CASSLRELNTGELFF.

The chain links TRBV12-3 or TRBV12-4 to TRBJ2-1; 9 bases are a match to TRBD2. The CDR3 has 13 amino acids. The V gene end was trimmed by 8 bases and the J gene end by 10 bases; junction bases not matched to a gene: 9. CDR3 sequence (DNA): TGTGCCAGCTTGCTAGCGGGGCACGGGGAGCAGTTCTTC. Protein sequence: CASLLAGHGEQFF.

The chain employs TRBV7-2 and TRBJ2-1; 9 bases are a match to TRBD2. Germline CDR1 SGHTA, CDR2 FQGNSA. The CDR3 is 16 residues long. With V trimmed by 4 bases and J by 8 bases, 12 bases remained unmatched. CDR3 amino acids: CASSSRTSVGIDEQFF. DNA for the CDR3: TGTGCCAGCAGCTCCCGGACTAGCGTCGGAATCGATGAGCAGTTCTTC.

The V and J genes are TRBV18 and TRBJ1-1; D is undetermined. The CDR3 covers 13 residues. Trimming cost V 6 bases and J 3 bases, with 11 bases left between them. CDR1 and CDR2 from the germline V gene are KGHSH and LQKENI. CDR3 sequence: CASSQVADTEAFF. The CDR3, as DNA: TGTGCCAGCTCCCAAGTGGCAGACACTGAAGCTTTCTTT.

This clone was observed a handful of times. The V gene is TRBV15, the J gene TRBJ2-2; tentatively, D is TRBD1 (5 bases). V was shortened by 0 bases and J by 2 bases, with 10 bases between the two germline ends. The CDR3 is 16 residues long. Germline V gene lookup returns CDR1 LNHNV and CDR2 YYDKDF (reference sequence). CDR3 nucleotides: TGTGCCACCAGCAGAGATAGGGGCACTAACACCGGGGAGCTGTTTTTT. Translation gives CATSRDRGTNTGELFF.

V gene TRBV7-2 combines with J gene TRBJ1-1; D remains unclear. Germline V gene sequence: CDR1 SGHTA, CDR2 FQGNSA. Trimming took 1 base from V and 1 from J, leaving 7 bases between them. The CDR3 loop spans 14 amino acids. CDR3 in DNA: TGTGCCAGCAGCTTAGTTTCAGGGAACACTGAAGCTTTCTTT. The encoded protein is CASSLVSGNTEAFF.

The chain combines TRBV30 with TRBJ1-1, with 7 bases aligning to TRBD1. With 6 bases clipped from V and 3 bases from J, the junction kept 7 bases outside the gene matches. CDR3 length: 13 amino acids. Germline loops: CDR1 GTSNPN, CDR2 SVGIG (reference sequence). The CDR3 here is CACNDRVYTEAFF. DNA of the CDR3: TGTGCCTGTAATGACAGGGTGTACACTGAAGCTTTCTTT.

In this sample, this clone turned up a few times. This chain's CDR3 is CASSQRSGNTIYF. Here the CDR3 DNA reads TGTGCCAGCAGCCAGAGGTCTGGAAACACCATATATTTT. V is TRBV3-1 (or the pseudogene TRBV3-2) and J is TRBJ1-3; D gene ambiguous. CDR3 length: 13 residues. V gave up 3 bases and J gave up 1 base, with 4 bases separating them. Germline CDR1 LGHDT, CDR2 YNNKEL (reference sequence).

The chain joins TRBV6-4 to TRBJ1-6; 8 nucleotides agree with TRBD1. CDR3 length: 15 amino acids. With 4 bases clipped from V and 6 bases from J, the junction kept 5 bases outside the gene matches. Germline V gene lookup returns CDR1 MRHNA and CDR2 SNTAGT. In DNA, the CDR3 is TGTGCCAGCAGTGCCGGGACAGGTGCTAATTCACCCCTCCACTTT. Its protein is CASSAGTGANSPLHF.

J is TRBJ2-7 and V is TRBV25-1, with D tentatively TRBD2 (5 bases). Trimming removed 2 bases from V and 4 bases from J, with 9 bases in between. The CDR3 loop spans 13 amino acids. Per the germline V gene, CDR1 is MGHDK and CDR2 is SYGVNS. In DNA, the CDR3 is TGTGCCAGCAGTGAAGGAGGCCTATACGAGCAGTACTTC. This sequence encodes CASSEGGLYEQYF.

The chain joins TRBV28 to TRBJ2-5; the D gene is possibly TRBD2 (5 bases). The CDR3 contains 14 residues. The V end was cut by 6 bases, the J end by 5 bases, with 16 bases between. Germline CDR1 reads MDHEN; CDR2 reads SYDVKM. The CDR3 spells CASSTRTGDETQYF. The DNA of the CDR3 is TGTGCCAGCAGCACCCGGACTGGAGACGAGACCCAGTACTTC.

This chain joins TRBV4-1 and TRBJ1-5; D uncertain. Trimming took 1 base from V and 6 from J, leaving 13 bases between them. CDR3 size: 15 residues. Germline V gene sequence: CDR1 MGHRA, CDR2 YSYEKL. CDR3 sequence: CASSQVAVEAQPQHF. The CDR3 bases are TGCGCCAGCAGCCAAGTCGCGGTTGAAGCTCAGCCCCAGCATTTT.

The V gene is TRBV6-6, the J gene TRBJ1-2; 7 nucleotides align to TRBD1. The germline V gene has CDR1 MNHNY and CDR2 SVGAGI (reference sequence). The CDR3 has 14 amino acids. V trimming: 6 bases; J trimming: 4 bases; junction bases outside the gene matches: 8. The CDR3: CASSPKGQSYGYTF. The CDR3 DNA is TGTGCCAGCAGCCCCAAGGGACAGTCCTATGGCTACACCTTC.

The chain is built from TRBV6-5 and TRBJ1-2; the D gene is possibly TRBD1 (5 bases). This CDR3 region has 13 residues. The V end lost 0 bases, the J end lost 8 bases, and 10 bases lay between the germline ends. Germline-derived CDR1 and CDR2 are MNHEY and SVGAGI. The CDR3 sequence is CASSYSGAGGYTF. CDR3 coding DNA: TGTGCCAGCAGTTACTCAGGGGCTGGCGGCTACACCTTC.

The chain has TRBV5-1 and TRBJ2-2; D uncertain. Germline loops: CDR1 SGHRS, CDR2 YFSETQ. The V end was cut by 4 bases, the J end by 4 bases, with 14 bases between. The CDR3 is 15 residues long. DNA of the CDR3: TGCGCCAGCAGCCCTTCGCAAGCGAGCACCGGGGAGCTGTTTTTT. Its translation: CASSPSQASTGELFF.

As DNA, the CDR3 is TGTGCCAGCAGCGTAGACCCCTCCGGGACAGGGGGAGGCTACACCTTC. This encodes CASSVDPSGTGGGYTF. This chain joins TRBV9 and TRBJ1-2; 11 positions agree with TRBD1. The CDR3 has 16 residues. Germline V gives CDR1 SGDLS, CDR2 YYNGEE. The trim removed 0 bases at V and 8 bases at J, leaving 9 bases unmatched.

The CDR3 region has the DNA TGTGCCTGGAGGGACAGGGGAAGCAATCAGCCCCAGCATTTT. It is translated as CAWRDRGSNQPQHF. The chain employs TRBV30 and TRBJ1-5, with 9 bases lining up with TRBD1. J lost 1 base, V lost 3 bases, and 1 base had no gene match. From germline, CDR1 is GTSNPN and CDR2 SVGIG (reference sequence). The CDR3 runs to 14 residues. The variable domain in full, with the rest retrieved from reference TRBV30 and TRBJ1-5, is SQTIHQWPATLVQPVGSPLSLECTVEGTSNPNLYWYRQAAGRGLQLLFYSVGIGQISSEVPQNLSASRPQDRQFILSSKKLLLSDSGFYLCAWRDRGSNQPQHFGDGTRLSIL.

V usage is TRBV29-1 and J usage is TRBJ1-3; TRBD1 matches 10 bases. The J segment lost 4 bases and the V segment lost 8 bases, leaving 14 bases of the junction unmatched. From germline, CDR1 is SQVTM and CDR2 ANQGSEA. The CDR3 runs to 16 residues. CDR3: CSQPPRDRGYGNTIYF. The CDR3 bases are TGCAGCCAGCCCCCTAGGGACAGGGGTTACGGAAACACCATATATTTT.

The chain carries TRBV29-1 and TRBJ2-1, with 9 bases identical to TRBD2. Per the germline V gene, CDR1 is SQVTM and CDR2 is ANQGSEA. V lost 6 bases, J lost 5 bases, and 5 bases stayed unmatched. The CDR3 extends over 13 amino acids. The CDR3 here is CSVAGLADNEQFF. The CDR3 nucleotides read TGCAGCGTGGCGGGACTAGCTGACAATGAGCAGTTCTTC.

This chain connects TRBV3-1 (or the pseudogene TRBV3-2) to TRBJ1-1; D is undetermined. The CDR3 consists of 13 residues. Trimming left V 4 bases short and J 8 bases short, with 14 bases between. CDR1 is LGHDT, CDR2 YNNKEL, per germline (reference sequence). CDR3 DNA: TGTGCCAGCAGCCCATTCGAAAGAACAGAAGCTTTCTTT. Amino acid sequence: CASSPFERTEAFF.